These 10 T cell receptor beta chains came from one sample sequenced in a study of radiotherapy plus CTLA-4 blockade in lung cancer. Method: immunoSEQ multiplex PCR; TCRdb's copy keeps in-frame clones and lacks some. The sample records over 85,000 clones, about four fifths being singletons. Sequencing was performed on peripheral blood, taken from a patient treated with radiotherapy plus ipilimumab. The receptors stem from a human donor with non-small cell lung cancer that progressed on radiotherapy plus ipilimumab.

The chain joins TRBV28 to TRBJ2-7, with D possibly matching TRBD1 (5 bases). Germline V gene lookup returns CDR1 MDHEN and CDR2 SYDVKM. This CDR3 has 15 residues. Trimming removed 5 bases at V and 0 bases at J, with 14 bases between. Written as DNA, the CDR3 is TGTGCCAGCAGTCCTAGGGGCACTGGCTCCTACGAGCAGTACGTC. Translated: CASSPRGTGSYEQYV.

This clone has only a few counts. CDR3 protein: CASSSSGRNTGELFF. In DNA form, the CDR3 reads TGTGCCAGCAGCTCTAGCGGGAGGAACACCGGGGAGCTGTTTTTT. The J gene is TRBJ2-2, the V gene TRBV7-9; 10 nucleotides match TRBD2. This CDR3 comprises 15 residues. The V gene end was trimmed by 4 bases and the J gene end by 1 base; junction bases not matched to a gene: 0. The V gene's germline CDR1 is SEHNR and CDR2 FQNEAQ (reference sequence).

The rearrangement joins TRBV9 to TRBJ2-6; 7 nucleotides line up with TRBD1. CDR1 and CDR2 (germline): SGDLS, YYNGEE. Trimming at V came to 0 bases and at J to 0 bases, leaving 6 bases not matched to a gene. CDR3 length: 18 residues. CDR3 residues: CASSVVPTGYSGANVLTF. CDR3 sequence (DNA): TGTGCCAGCAGCGTAGTCCCGACAGGGTACTCTGGGGCCAACGTCCTGACTTTC. The full variable domain, in which reference TRBV9 and TRBJ2-6 provide the parts outside the CDR3, is DSGVTQTPKHLITATGQRVTLRCSPRSGDLSVYWYQQSLDQGLQFLIQYYNGEERAKGNILERFSAQQFPDLHSELNLSSLELGDSALYFCASSVVPTGYSGANVLTFGAGSRLTVL.

CDR3 protein: CASSINGGVDGYTF. The CDR3 DNA reads as TGTGCCAGTAGTATAAACGGCGGAGTGGATGGCTACACCTTC. The J gene is TRBJ1-2, the V gene TRBV19; D gene unclear. This CDR3 contains 14 residues. Germline V gene sequence: CDR1 LNHDA, CDR2 SQIVND (reference sequence). V lost 2 bases and J lost 6, with 13 bases in between.

V and J are TRBV2 and TRBJ2-7; D gene ambiguous. The CDR3 spans 14 residues. The V end lost 4 bases, the J end lost 7 bases, and 17 bases lay between the germline ends. The germline V gene encodes CDR1 SNHLY and CDR2 FYNNEI. The CDR3 here is CASSVQANNREQYV. In nucleotides, the CDR3 is TGTGCCAGCAGTGTGCAGGCGAATAATCGAGAGCAGTACGTC.

The chain carries TRBV6-1 and TRBJ1-5, with 8 bases lining up with TRBD1. The V gene's germline CDR1 is MNHNS and CDR2 SASEGT. The trim removed 2 bases at V and 2 bases at J, leaving 2 bases unmatched. This CDR3 has 15 amino acids. The DNA of the CDR3 is TGTGCCAGCAGTGAATCAGGGGGCGGCAATCAGCCCCAGCATTTT. Its protein is CASSESGGGNQPQHF.

This chain uses TRBV5-1 with TRBJ1-1, with D uncertain. V was pared by 2 bases and J by 6 bases, with 14 bases between. CDR3 size: 14 residues. CDR1 and CDR2 (germline): SGHRS, YFSETQ. CDR3 sequence reads: CASSFPDGRSEAFF. CDR3 DNA sequence: TGCGCCAGCAGCTTCCCGGACGGGAGGTCTGAAGCTTTCTTT. Full variable domain (missing parts from reference TRBV5-1 and TRBJ1-1): KAGVTQTPRYLIKTRGQQVTLSCSPISGHRSVSWYQQTPGQGLQFLFEYFSETQRNKGNFPGRFSGRQFSNSRSEMNVSTLELGDSALYLCASSFPDGRSEAFFGQGTRLTVV.

V gene TRBV21-1 combines with J gene TRBJ2-7; the table assigns TRBD2, which was not confirmed against the DNA. TRBV21-1 is a pseudogene locus. This CDR3 is built from 16 residues. Here the CDR3 reads CASSKGGGVSSYEQYF. The DNA for the CDR3 is TGTGCCAGCAGCAAAGGCGGGGGGGTCAGCTCCTACGAGCAGTACTTC.

This clone was picked up a small number of times. The chain carries TRBV2 and TRBJ1-1, with 7 bases that match TRBD1. This CDR3 is 13 amino acids long. CDR1 is SNHLY, CDR2 FYNNEI, per germline. Unmatched junction bases numbered 7, after V lost 6 bases and J lost 6 bases. CDR3 protein: CASREQGWSEAFF. The CDR3 DNA reads TGTGCCAGCAGAGAACAGGGGTGGTCTGAAGCTTTCTTT. Combining the CDR3 with reference TRBV2 and TRBJ1-1 gives the whole variable domain EPEVTQTPSHQVTQMGQEVILRCVPISNHLYFYWYRQILGQKVEFLVSFYNNEISEKSEIFDDQFSVERPDGSNFTLKIRSTKLEDSAMYFCASREQGWSEAFFGQGTRLTVV.

The chain uses TRBV5-1 and TRBJ1-3; 7 bases map to TRBD1. V lost 2 bases, J lost 3 bases, and 5 bases stayed unmatched. CDR1 is SGHRS, CDR2 YFSETQ, per germline. The CDR3 contains 15 residues. The CDR3 region has the DNA TGCGCCAGCAGCTTCCAGGGGGTTAGTGGAAACACCATATATTTT. Translated, it gives CASSFQGVSGNTIYF.